Below, one T cell receptor (beta chain) is given with its context. The sample belongs to a study of blood T cells in healthy people across ages. The authors ran a second PCR of roughly 6 to 12 cycles using a sample-barcoded 5' primer and a J-beta primer mix. There were at least 3 million CDR3-containing paired-end reads obtained from each sample. MiXCR, applied by TCRdb to the 5' RACE reads, yields one record per CDR3 protein. The top ten clones hold about 18% of a sample with around 870,000 distinct CDR3 sequences, 29% of them seen once. CDR3 length: 14 residues. V lost 4 bases and J 11 bases, leaving 19 bases between the germline ends.

The receptor was derived from a woman older than 75 in good health. The J gene is TRBJ2-3, the V gene TRBV12-3 or TRBV12-4; D tentatively fits TRBD1 or TRBD2 (6 bases each). Sequences were obtained from blood. The CDR3 here is CASSSGLGADVQYF. The CDR3 coding sequence is TGTGCCAGCAGTTCGGGACTGGGGGCAGATGTGCAGTATTTT.